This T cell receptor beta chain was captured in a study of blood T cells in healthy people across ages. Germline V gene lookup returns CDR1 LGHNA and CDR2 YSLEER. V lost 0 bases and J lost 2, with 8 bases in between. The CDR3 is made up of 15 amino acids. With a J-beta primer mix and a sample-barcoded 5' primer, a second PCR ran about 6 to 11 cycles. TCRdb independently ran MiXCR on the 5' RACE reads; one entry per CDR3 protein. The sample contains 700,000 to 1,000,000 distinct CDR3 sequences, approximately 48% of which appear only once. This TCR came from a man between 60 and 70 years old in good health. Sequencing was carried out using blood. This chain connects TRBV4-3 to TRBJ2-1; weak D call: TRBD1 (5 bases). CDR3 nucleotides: TGCGCCAGCAGCCAAGATGGGGCCGCCTACAATGAGCAGTTCTTC. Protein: CASSQDGAAYNEQFF.